Presented here are 3 T cell receptor beta chains from one specimen sequenced in a study of shared clonotypes between healthy human individuals. Generated by immunoSEQ multiplex PCR, the TCRdb table keeps only in-frame clones and is missing some. The sample holds roughly 2,500,000 clones, 93% seen once. Sequencing was carried out using naive CD4+ T cells from PBMCs. Regarding subset: CD45RA+ positively selected. These receptors were collected from a man aged 18 to 30 in good health. Some clones in this sample may be carry-over from other donors' samples.

The gene calls are TRBV7-3 and TRBJ2-1; TRBD2 is a possible D gene (6 bases). V was pared by 2 bases and J by 7 bases, with 21 bases between. The germline gives CDR1 SGHTA, CDR2 FQGTGA. The length of the CDR3 is 17 residues. DNA for the CDR3: TGTGCCAGCAGCTTACGCCCCGGCGGTAGCGGTAAAAATGAGCAGTTCTTC. It codes for CASSLRPGGSGKNEQFF.

As for this clone: Other DNA sequences in this sample translate to the same CDR3. The V gene is TRBV6-1, the J gene TRBJ2-7; D may be TRBD1 or TRBD2 (5 bases each). Per the germline V gene, CDR1 is MNHNS and CDR2 is SASEGT. V was shortened by 2 bases and J by 3 bases, with 11 bases between the two germline ends. The CDR3 contains 14 residues. The CDR3 protein is CASSEPGRIYEQYF. CDR3 DNA: TGTGCCAGCAGTGAACCGGGACGAATCTACGAGCAGTACTTC.

The chain uses TRBV7-8 and TRBJ2-5, with 7 bases matching TRBD2. The V segment lost 1 base and the J segment 5 bases; nucleotides outside the gene matches: 7. The CDR3 has 15 amino acids. Germline lookup yields CDR1 SGHVS and CDR2 FQNEAQ. CDR3 loop: CASSLVWEGAETQYF. The CDR3 DNA follows: TGTGCCAGCAGCTTAGTTTGGGAGGGAGCGGAGACCCAGTACTTC.